This TCR beta chain was obtained from a study of CD8+CD57+ T cells in acquired aplastic anemia. Study-level background: Yields of DNA that came from sorted CD4+ and CD8+ cells averaged roughly 3.3 ug. Points from the study as a whole: Patients and controls turned out to have twenty-nine CD8+ CDR3 sequences in common. Controls and patients did not differ significantly in CD8+ Simpson's diversity.

As to this clonotype: The target antigen is unknown.

CDR1 is SGHVS and CDR2 is FQNEAQ in the germline V gene. V shed 4 bases and J shed 6 bases, with 13 bases lying between them. CDR3 length equals 13 residues. Genomic DNA constituted the template upon which TCR beta VDJ and CDR3 profiling was performed. TCRdb analysed the reads with MiXCR anew, one entry per CDR3 protein. The sample holds roughly 500,000 distinct CDR3 sequences, 25% to 40% seen once. CD8+CD57+ cell expansion, shown by flow cytometry, had occurred in the patients selected for sequencing. Sequencing used sorted CD4+, CD8+, or CD8+CD57+ T cells (not recorded which) from PBMCs. The sequence derives from a human donor with aplastic anemia. The chain couples TRBV7-8 to TRBJ2-7; D not resolved. CDR3 in DNA: TGTGCCAGCAGCTCCAGCACATTACGCGAGCAGTACTTC. Amino acids: CASSSSTLREQYF.